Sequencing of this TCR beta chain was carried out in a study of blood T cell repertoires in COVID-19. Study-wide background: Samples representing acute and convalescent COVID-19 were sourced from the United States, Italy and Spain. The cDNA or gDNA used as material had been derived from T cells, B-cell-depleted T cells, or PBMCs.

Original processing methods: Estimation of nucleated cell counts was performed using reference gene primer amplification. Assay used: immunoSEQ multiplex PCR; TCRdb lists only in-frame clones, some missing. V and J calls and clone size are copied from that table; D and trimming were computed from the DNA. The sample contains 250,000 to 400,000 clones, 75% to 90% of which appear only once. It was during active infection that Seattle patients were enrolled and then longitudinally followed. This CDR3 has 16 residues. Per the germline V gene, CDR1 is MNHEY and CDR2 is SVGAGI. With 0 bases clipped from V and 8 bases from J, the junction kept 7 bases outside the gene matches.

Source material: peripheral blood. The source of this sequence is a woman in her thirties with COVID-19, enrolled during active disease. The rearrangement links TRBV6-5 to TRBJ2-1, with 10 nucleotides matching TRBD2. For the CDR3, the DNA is TGTGCCAGCAGTTACTCCGCTAGCGGGAGTTCGGATGAGCAGTTCTTC. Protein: CASSYSASGSSDEQFF.